This TCR beta chain was observed in a study of Tregs in tolerant kidney transplant recipients. Points from the study as a whole: Donor-specific Treg expansion exceeded global Treg expansion in tolerant patients, suggesting antigen drive. This study did not directly address biological reproducibility. Nucleotide sequences could not be compared across some patients' samples due to primer changes.

Germline CDR1 and CDR2: SEHNR and FQNEAQ (reference sequence). This CDR3 comprises 15 residues. Unmatched junction bases numbered 4, after V lost 6 bases and J lost 4 bases. Produced via immunoSEQ multiplex PCR; TCRdb's table is partial and in-frame only. The sample consists of about 83,000 clones, approximately 98% of them appearing once. On this clone itself: The antigen remains undetermined.

The source material was CD4+ T cells from blood, sampled before the transplant. This rearrangement joins TRBV7-9 to TRBJ2-5, with 14 bases aligning to TRBD2. The TCR sequence derives from a human donor who received a combined kidney and bone marrow transplant. CDR3 bases: TGTGCCAGCAGACGGGGACTAGCGGGAGTAGAGACCCAGTACTTC. It is translated as CASRRGLAGVETQYF.